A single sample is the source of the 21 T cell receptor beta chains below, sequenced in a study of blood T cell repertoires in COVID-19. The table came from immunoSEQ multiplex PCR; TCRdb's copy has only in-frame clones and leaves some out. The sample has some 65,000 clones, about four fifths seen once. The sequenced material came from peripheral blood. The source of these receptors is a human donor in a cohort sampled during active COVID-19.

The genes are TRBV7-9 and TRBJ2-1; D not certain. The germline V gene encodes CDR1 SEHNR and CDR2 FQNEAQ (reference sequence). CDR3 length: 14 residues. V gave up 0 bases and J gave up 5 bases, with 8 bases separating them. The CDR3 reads CASSLARQNNEQFF. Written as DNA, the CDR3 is TGTGCCAGCAGCTTAGCGCGGCAGAACAATGAGCAGTTCTTC.

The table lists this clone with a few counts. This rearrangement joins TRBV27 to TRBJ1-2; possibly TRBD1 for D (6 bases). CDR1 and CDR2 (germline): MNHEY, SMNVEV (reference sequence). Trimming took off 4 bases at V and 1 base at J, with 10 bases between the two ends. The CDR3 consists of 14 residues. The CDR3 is CASSSGVDNYGYTF. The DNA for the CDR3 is TGTGCCAGCAGTTCAGGGGTGGATAACTATGGCTACACCTTC.

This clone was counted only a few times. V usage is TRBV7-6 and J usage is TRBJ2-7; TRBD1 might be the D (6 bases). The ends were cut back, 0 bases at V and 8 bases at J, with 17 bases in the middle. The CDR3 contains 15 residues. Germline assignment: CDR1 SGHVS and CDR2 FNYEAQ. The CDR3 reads CASSLAQGRVGKQYF. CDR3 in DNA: TGTGCCAGCAGCTTAGCCCAGGGGCGGGTGGGGAAGCAGTACTTC.

Here the CDR3 reads CASSLEGFTEAFF. CDR3 DNA sequence: TGTGCCAGCAGTCTGGAGGGTTTCACTGAAGCTTTCTTT. V gene TRBV6-5 combines with J gene TRBJ1-1; D is uncertain. CDR3 length: 13 residues. V was shortened by 5 bases and J by 4 bases, with 11 bases between the two germline ends. The V gene's germline CDR1 is MNHEY and CDR2 SVGAGI.

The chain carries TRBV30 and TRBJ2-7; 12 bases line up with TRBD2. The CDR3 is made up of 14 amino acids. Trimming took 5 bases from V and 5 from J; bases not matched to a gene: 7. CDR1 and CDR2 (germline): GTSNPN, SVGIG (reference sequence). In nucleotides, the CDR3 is TGTGCCTGGCCGAGGACTAGCGGGATAAACGAGCAGTACTTC. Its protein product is CAWPRTSGINEQYF.

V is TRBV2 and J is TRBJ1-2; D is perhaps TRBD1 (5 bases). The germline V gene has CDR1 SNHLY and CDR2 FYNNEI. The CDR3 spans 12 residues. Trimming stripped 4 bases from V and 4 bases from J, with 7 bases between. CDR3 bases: TGTGCCAGCAGTGGGGGGGGCTATGGCTACACCTTC. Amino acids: CASSGGGYGYTF.

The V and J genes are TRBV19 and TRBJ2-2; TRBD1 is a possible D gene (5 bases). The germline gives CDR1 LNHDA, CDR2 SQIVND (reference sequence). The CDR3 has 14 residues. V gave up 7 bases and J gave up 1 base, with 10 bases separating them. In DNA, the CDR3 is TGTGCCAGTAACGTGGGGCTGAACACCGGGGAGCTGTTTTTT. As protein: CASNVGLNTGELFF.

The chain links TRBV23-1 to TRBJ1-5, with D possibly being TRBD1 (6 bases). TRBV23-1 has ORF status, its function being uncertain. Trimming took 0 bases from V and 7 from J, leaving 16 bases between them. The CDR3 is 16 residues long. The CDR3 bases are TGCGCCAGCAGTCAATCGGGCTTGACGGGGGGCCAGCCCCAGCATTTT. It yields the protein CASSQSGLTGGQPQHF.

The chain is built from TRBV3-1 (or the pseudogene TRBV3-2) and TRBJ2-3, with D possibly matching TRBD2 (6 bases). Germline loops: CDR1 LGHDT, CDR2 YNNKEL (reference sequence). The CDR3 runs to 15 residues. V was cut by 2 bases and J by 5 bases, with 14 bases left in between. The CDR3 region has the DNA TGTGCCAGCAGCCAACGCGGGATGTGGGGAGATACGCAGTATTTT. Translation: CASSQRGMWGDTQYF.

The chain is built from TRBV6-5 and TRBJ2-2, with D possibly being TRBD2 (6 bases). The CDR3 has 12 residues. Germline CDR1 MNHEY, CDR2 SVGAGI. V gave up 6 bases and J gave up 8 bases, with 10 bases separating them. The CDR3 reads CASRWGRGELFF. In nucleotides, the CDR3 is TGTGCCAGCAGGTGGGGGAGGGGGGAGCTGTTTTTT.

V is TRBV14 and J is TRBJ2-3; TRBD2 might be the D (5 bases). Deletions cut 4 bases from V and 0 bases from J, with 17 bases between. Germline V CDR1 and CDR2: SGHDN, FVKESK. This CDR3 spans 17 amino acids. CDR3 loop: CASSRHPGGPSTDTQYF. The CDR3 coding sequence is TGTGCCAGCAGCCGACACCCCGGCGGGCCCAGCACAGATACGCAGTATTTT.

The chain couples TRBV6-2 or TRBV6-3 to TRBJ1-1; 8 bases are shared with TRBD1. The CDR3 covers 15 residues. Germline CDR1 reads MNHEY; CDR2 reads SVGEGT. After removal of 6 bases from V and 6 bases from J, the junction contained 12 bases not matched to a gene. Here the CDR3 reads CASSPGGQGAAEAFF. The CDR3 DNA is TGTGCCAGCAGCCCTGGTGGGCAGGGGGCCGCTGAAGCTTTCTTT.

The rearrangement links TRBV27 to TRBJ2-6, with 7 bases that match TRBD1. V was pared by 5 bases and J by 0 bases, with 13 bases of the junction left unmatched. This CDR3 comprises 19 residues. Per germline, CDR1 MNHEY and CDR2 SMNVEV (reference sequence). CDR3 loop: CASSLVAGTVHSGANVLTF. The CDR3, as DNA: TGTGCCAGCAGTCTCGTCGCCGGGACAGTTCACTCTGGGGCCAACGTCCTGACTTTC.

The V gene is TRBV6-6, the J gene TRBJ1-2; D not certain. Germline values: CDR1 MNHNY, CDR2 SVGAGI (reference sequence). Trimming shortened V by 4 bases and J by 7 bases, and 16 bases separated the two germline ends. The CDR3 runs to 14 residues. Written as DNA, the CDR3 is TGTGCCAGCAGTTCCGCTCTGCAGGTCGCTGGCTACACCTTC. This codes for CASSSALQVAGYTF.

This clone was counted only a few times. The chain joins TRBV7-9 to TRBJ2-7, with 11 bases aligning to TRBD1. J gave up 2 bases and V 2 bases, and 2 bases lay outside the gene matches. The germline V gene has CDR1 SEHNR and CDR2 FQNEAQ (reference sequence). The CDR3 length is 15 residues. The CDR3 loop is CASSLPGQGAYEQYF. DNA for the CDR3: TGTGCCAGCAGCTTACCGGGACAGGGGGCCTACGAGCAGTACTTC. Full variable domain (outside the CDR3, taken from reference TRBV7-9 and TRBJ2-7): DTGVSQNPRHKITKRGQNVTFRCDPISEHNRLYWYRQTLGQGPEFLTYFQNEAQLEKSRLLSDRFSAERPKGSFSTLEIQRTEQGDSAMYLCASSLPGQGAYEQYFGPGTRLTVT.

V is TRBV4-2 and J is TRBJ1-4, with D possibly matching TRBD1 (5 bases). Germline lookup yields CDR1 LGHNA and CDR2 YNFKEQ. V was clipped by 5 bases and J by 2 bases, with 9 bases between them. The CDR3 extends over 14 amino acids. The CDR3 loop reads CASSSGGTNEKLFF. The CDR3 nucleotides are TGTGCCAGCAGCTCGGGGGGGACTAATGAAAAACTGTTTTTT.

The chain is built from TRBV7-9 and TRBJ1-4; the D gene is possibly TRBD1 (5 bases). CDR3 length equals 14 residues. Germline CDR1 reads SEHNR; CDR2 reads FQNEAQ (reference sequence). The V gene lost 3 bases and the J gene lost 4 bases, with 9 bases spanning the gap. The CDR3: CASSLGQDNEKLFF. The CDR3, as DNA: TGTGCCAGCAGCTTGGGGCAGGATAATGAAAAACTGTTTTTT.

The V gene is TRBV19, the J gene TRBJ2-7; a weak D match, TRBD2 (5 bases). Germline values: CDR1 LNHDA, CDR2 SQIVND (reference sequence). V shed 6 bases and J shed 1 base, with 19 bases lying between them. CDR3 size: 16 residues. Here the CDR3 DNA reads TGTGCCAGTAGGACCCCCGGGAATTACGGATCCTACGAGCAGTACTTC. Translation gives CASRTPGNYGSYEQYF.

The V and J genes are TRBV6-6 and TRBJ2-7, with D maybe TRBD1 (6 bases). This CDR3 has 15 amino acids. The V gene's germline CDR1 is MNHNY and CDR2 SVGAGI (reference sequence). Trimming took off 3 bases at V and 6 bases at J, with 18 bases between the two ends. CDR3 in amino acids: CASSYRQAEGSEQYF. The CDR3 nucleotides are TGTGCCAGCAGTTATCGACAGGCCGAGGGTTCCGAGCAGTACTTC.

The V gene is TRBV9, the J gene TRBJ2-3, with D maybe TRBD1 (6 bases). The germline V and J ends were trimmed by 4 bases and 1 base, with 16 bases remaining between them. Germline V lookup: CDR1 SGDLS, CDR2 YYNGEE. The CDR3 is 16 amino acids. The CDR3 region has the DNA TGTGCCAGCAGCCTCCGAGAAGGGGGTGGCACAGATACGCAGTATTTT. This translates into CASSLREGGGTDTQYF.

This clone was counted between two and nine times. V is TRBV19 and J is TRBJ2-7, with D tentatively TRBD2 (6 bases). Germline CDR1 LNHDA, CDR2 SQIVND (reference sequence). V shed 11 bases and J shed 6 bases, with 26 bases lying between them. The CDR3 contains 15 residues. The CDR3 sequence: CAASPSGTDSPEQYF. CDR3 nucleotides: TGTGCCGCCAGCCCATCCGGGACTGACTCCCCCGAGCAGTACTTC.